This T cell receptor beta chain was obtained from a study of blood T cell repertoires in COVID-19. Profiling relied on immunoSEQ multiplex PCR, and the TCRdb table lists in-frame clones only, not all of them. Of about 200,000 clones in the sample, about 82% were seen once. The V segment lost 1 base and the J segment 5 bases; nucleotides outside the gene matches: 17. The CDR3 sequence is 17 residues long. Germline assignment: CDR1 GTSNPN and CDR2 SVGIG (reference sequence). The sequenced sample consisted of PBMCs or T cells enriched from blood (not recorded which). This receptor was identified in a man between 40 and 49 years old with acute COVID-19. The V gene is TRBV30, the J gene TRBJ2-7; 7 nucleotides agree with TRBD2. The chain's CDR3 is CAWSGWSSGFMIDEQYF. The CDR3 nucleotides read TGTGCCTGGAGTGGTTGGTCTAGCGGCTTTATGATCGACGAGCAGTACTTC.